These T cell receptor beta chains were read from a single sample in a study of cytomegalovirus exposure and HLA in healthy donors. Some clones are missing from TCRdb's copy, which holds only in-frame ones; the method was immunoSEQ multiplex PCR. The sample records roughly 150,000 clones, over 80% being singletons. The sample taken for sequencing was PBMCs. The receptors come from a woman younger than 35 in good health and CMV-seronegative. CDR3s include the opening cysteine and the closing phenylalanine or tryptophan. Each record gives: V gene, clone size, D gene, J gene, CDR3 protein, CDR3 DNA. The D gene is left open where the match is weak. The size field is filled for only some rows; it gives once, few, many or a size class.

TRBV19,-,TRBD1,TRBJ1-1,CASSPRDRAFLNTEAFF,TGTGCCAGTAGTCCCCGGGACAGGGCCTTCCTGAACACTGAAGCTTTCTTT
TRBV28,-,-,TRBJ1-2,CATIPQAHFGYTF,TGTGCCACCATTCCGCAGGCCCACTTTGGCTACACCTTC
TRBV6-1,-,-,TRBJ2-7,CASSVRDAYEQYF,TGTGCCAGCAGTGTCAGGGATGCCTACGAGCAGTACTTC
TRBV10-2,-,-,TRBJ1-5,CASSDNQGHNQPQHF,TGCGCCAGCAGTGATAATCAGGGGCATAATCAGCCCCAGCATTTT
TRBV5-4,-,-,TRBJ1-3,CASSLVGTGTIGNTIYF,TGTGCCAGCAGCTTGGTAGGTACAGGGACCATCGGAAACACCATATATTTT
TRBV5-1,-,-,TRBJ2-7,CASTPTGSYPYEQYF,TGCGCCAGCACCCCAACCGGGTCCTACCCTTACGAGCAGTACTTC
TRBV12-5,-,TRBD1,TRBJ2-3,CASGTGQPGEDTQYF,TGTGCTAGTGGGACGGGACAGCCCGGAGAAGATACGCAGTATTTT
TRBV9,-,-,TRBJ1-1,CASSPRGVTHTTEAFF,TGTGCCAGCAGCCCCCGGGGGGTAACCCATACCACTGAAGCTTTCTTT
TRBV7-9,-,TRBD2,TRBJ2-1,CASSLVAGGWDEQFF,TGTGCCAGCAGCTTAGTAGCGGGGGGGTGGGATGAGCAGTTCTTC
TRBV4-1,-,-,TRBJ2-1,CASSSGEGYNEQFF,TGCGCCAGCAGTTCGGGAGAGGGGTACAATGAGCAGTTCTTC
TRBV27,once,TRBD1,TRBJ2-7,CASSLSRGTGEYEQYF,TGTGCCAGCAGTTTATCTCGGGGGACAGGGGAGTACGAGCAGTACTTC
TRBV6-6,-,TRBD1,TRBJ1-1,CASSSTGTGNTEAFF,TGTGCCAGCAGTTCTACCGGGACAGGGAACACTGAAGCTTTCTTT
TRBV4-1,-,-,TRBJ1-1,CASSLRNRNTEAFF,TGCGCCAGCAGCCTTCGGAACAGGAACACTGAAGCTTTCTTT
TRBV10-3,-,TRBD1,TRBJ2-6,CAIRGDRGPSGANVLTF,TGTGCCATCAGAGGGGACAGGGGGCCCTCTGGGGCCAACGTCCTGACTTTC
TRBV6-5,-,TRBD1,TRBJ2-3,CASSRGPYTDTQYF,TGTGCCAGCAGCAGGGGGCCTTACACAGATACGCAGTATTTT
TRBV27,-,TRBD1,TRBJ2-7,CASSLKGTGSGEQYF,TGTGCCAGCAGTTTAAAGGGGACAGGGTCGGGCGAGCAGTACTTC
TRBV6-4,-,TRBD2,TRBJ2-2,CASSDGGAGELFF,TGTGCCAGCAGTGACGGGGGGGCCGGGGAGCTGTTTTTT
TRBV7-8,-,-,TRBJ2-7,CASSLRNSRTYEQYF,TGTGCCAGCAGCTTACGTAACAGCAGAACCTACGAGCAGTACTTC
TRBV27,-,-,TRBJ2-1,CASSLGPPKGDHEQFF,TGTGCCAGCAGTTTAGGTCCCCCAAAGGGGGATCATGAGCAGTTCTTC
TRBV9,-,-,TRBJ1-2,CASSARPTDNYGYTF,TGTGCCAGCAGCGCCCGCCCGACAGACAACTATGGCTACACCTTC
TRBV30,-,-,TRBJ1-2,CAWSVFPVNYGYTF,TGTGCCTGGAGTGTATTCCCAGTCAACTATGGCTACACCTTC
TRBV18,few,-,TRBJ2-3,CASSPRQSTDTQYF,TGTGCCAGCTCACCAAGACAGTCCACAGATACGCAGTATTTT
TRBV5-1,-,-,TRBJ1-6,CASSLAGGAGSPLHF,TGCGCCAGCAGCCTGGCGGGAGGGGCAGGGTCACCCCTCCACTTT
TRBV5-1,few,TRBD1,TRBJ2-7,CASSLGPGQAYEQYF,TGCGCCAGCAGCTTGGGTCCGGGACAGGCCTACGAGCAGTACTTC
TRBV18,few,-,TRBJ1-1,CASSPQRVEAFF,TGTGCCAGCTCACCCCAGCGGGTTGAAGCTTTCTTT
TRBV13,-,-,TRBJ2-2,CASTQTGELFF,TGTGCCAGCACCCAAACCGGGGAGCTGTTTTTT
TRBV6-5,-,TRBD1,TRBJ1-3,CASSRDRSSGNTIYF,TGTGCCAGCAGTAGGGACAGGAGCTCTGGAAACACCATATATTTT
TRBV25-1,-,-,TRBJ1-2,CASSDRGDLLGGGYTF,TGTGCCAGCAGTGATCGGGGGGACCTCCTCGGTGGTGGCTACACCTTC
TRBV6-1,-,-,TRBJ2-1,CASNPQGRNEQFF,TGTGCCAGCAATCCACAGGGTCGCAATGAGCAGTTCTTC
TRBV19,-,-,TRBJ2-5,CASSGSTETQYF,TGTGCCAGTAGCGGGTCCACAGAGACCCAGTACTTC
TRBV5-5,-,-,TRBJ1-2,CASSMADRGNYGYTF,TGTGCCAGCAGCATGGCGGACAGAGGGAACTATGGCTACACCTTC
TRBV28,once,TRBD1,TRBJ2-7,CASSFLGTGLYEQYF,TGTGCCAGCAGTTTTCTCGGGACAGGACTCTACGAGCAGTACTTC
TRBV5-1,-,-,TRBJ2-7,CASSKSGSSYEQYF,TGCGCCAGCAGTAAGTCCGGGAGCTCCTACGAGCAGTACTTC